The 21 T cell receptor beta chains below come from one sample, sequenced in a study of T cell responses to AZD1222 COVID-19 vaccine. Method: immunoSEQ multiplex PCR; TCRdb's copy keeps in-frame clones and lacks some. The data show more than 250,000 clones, more than 80% seen once. Sequences were derived from peripheral blood, sampled on day 0 of AZD1222 vaccination. The receptors come from an adult in good health.

This rearrangement joins TRBV2 to TRBJ2-4; no clear D gene. Trimming took 8 bases from V and 9 from J, leaving 11 bases between them. The CDR3 has 11 amino acids. Germline loops: CDR1 SNHLY, CDR2 FYNNEI. CDR3 DNA sequence: TGTGCCAGCGGTACTGAATTCATTCAGTACTTC. It encodes CASGTEFIQYF.

V is TRBV19 and J is TRBJ2-3; 7 nucleotides line up with TRBD2. V dropped 4 bases and J dropped 5; count of bases not matched to a gene: 6. This CDR3 has 14 residues. Per germline, CDR1 LNHDA and CDR2 SQIVND (reference sequence). The CDR3 DNA is TGTGCCAGTAGTAACCGGGGGGAGGTAGATACGCAGTATTTT. Amino acids: CASSNRGEVDTQYF.

The CDR3 protein is CASSPGSNYGYTF. The CDR3 region has the DNA TGTGCCAGCAGCCCCGGGAGTAACTATGGCTACACCTTC. The V and J genes are TRBV6-5 and TRBJ1-2; no clear D. The CDR3 is made up of 13 amino acids. The V end was cut by 6 bases, the J end by 1 base, with 9 bases between. Per germline, CDR1 MNHEY and CDR2 SVGAGI.

The J gene is TRBJ2-7, the V gene TRBV9; no firm D call. This CDR3 spans 14 amino acids. Per the germline V gene, CDR1 is SGDLS and CDR2 is YYNGEE. The V gene lost 0 bases and the J gene lost 2 bases, with 9 bases spanning the gap. The CDR3 loop reads CASSVGWTPYEQYF. CDR3 sequence (DNA): TGTGCCAGCAGCGTAGGTTGGACCCCCTACGAGCAGTACTTC.

The V gene is TRBV3-1 (or the pseudogene TRBV3-2), the J gene TRBJ2-7; D call uncertain. Per germline, CDR1 LGHDT and CDR2 YNNKEL (reference sequence). The V gene lost 1 base and the J gene lost 4 bases, with 11 bases spanning the gap. The CDR3 loop spans 14 amino acids. This chain's CDR3 is CASSQARRVYEQYF. The DNA for the CDR3 is TGTGCCAGCAGCCAAGCTCGCCGTGTATACGAGCAGTACTTC.

The gene calls are TRBV9 and TRBJ2-7; 9 bases line up with TRBD1. Germline V lookup: CDR1 SGDLS, CDR2 YYNGEE. J lost 1 base, V lost 10 bases, and 3 bases had no gene match. This CDR3 has 12 amino acids. In DNA, the CDR3 is TGTGCCTCCGGGACAGGGTCCTACGAGCAGTACTTC. Amino acid sequence: CASGTGSYEQYF.

V and J are TRBV15 and TRBJ1-5; D is uncertain. Germline V CDR1 and CDR2: LNHNV, YYDKDF (reference sequence). The CDR3 contains 12 residues. Between the trimmed V and J ends, which lost 8 bases and 4 bases, there was a span of 9 bases. CDR3 residues: CATSAGNQPQHF. In DNA, the CDR3 is TGTGCCACCTCGGCGGGGAATCAGCCCCAGCATTTT.

The J gene is TRBJ2-7, the V gene TRBV5-1, with 9 bases fitting TRBD1. The J segment lost 1 base and the V segment lost 5 bases, leaving 4 bases of the junction unmatched. Per the germline V gene, CDR1 is SGHRS and CDR2 is YFSETQ. CDR3 length: 14 residues. As DNA, the CDR3 is TGCGCCAGCAGACAGGGGGCAGGTTCCTACGAGCAGTACTTC. Protein sequence: CASRQGAGSYEQYF.

V usage is TRBV6-5 and J usage is TRBJ2-1; D is possibly TRBD1 (6 bases). Trimming took off 4 bases at V and 6 bases at J, with 13 bases between the two ends. The CDR3 covers 14 residues. The V gene's germline CDR1 is MNHEY and CDR2 SVGAGI. In nucleotides, the CDR3 is TGTGCCAGCAGTTCATTAGACAGGCGCAATGAGCAGTTCTTC. It encodes CASSSLDRRNEQFF.

V and J are TRBV7-3 and TRBJ2-2; the D gene is possibly TRBD1 (5 bases). In germline, CDR1 is SGHTA, CDR2 FQGTGA. Trimming left V 8 bases short and J 7 bases short, with 17 bases between. The CDR3 extends over 14 amino acids. CDR3 sequence: CASPADTTGGELFF. The DNA of the CDR3 is TGTGCCAGCCCCGCGGACACGACCGGCGGGGAGCTGTTTTTT. Using reference TRBV7-3 and TRBJ2-2 for the parts outside the CDR3, the full variable domain is GAGVSQTPSNKVTEKGKYVELRCDPISGHTALYWYRQSLGQGPEFLIYFQGTGAADDSGLPNDRFFAVRPEGSVSTLKIQRTERGDSAVYLCASPADTTGGELFFGEGSRLTVL.

This chain joins TRBV12-5 and TRBJ1-1; D possibly corresponds to TRBD1 (5 bases). V was cut by 6 bases and J by 9 bases, with 17 bases left in between. CDR1 is LGHNT, CDR2 FRNRAP, per germline. The CDR3 has 13 residues. The CDR3 DNA is TGTGCTAGTGGCTTAGGCTTGGGACTGAAAGCTTTCTTT. Amino acid sequence: CASGLGLGLKAFF.

J is TRBJ1-3 and V is TRBV5-1, with D unclear. The V and J ends lost 4 bases and 0 bases respectively, with 11 bases between them. Germline V gene sequence: CDR1 SGHRS, CDR2 YFSETQ. This CDR3 comprises 15 residues. In DNA, the CDR3 is TGCGCCAGCAGCCTCGCGGGTGCCTCTGGAAACACCATATATTTT. Translated: CASSLAGASGNTIYF.

The gene calls are TRBV3-1 (or the pseudogene TRBV3-2) and TRBJ1-3; no reliable D call. The DNA end favors TRBJ2-2, so the J call may be wrong. The CDR3 is 11 amino acids. Germline V gene data show CDR1 as LGHDT and CDR2 as YNNKEL (reference sequence). Here the CDR3 reads CASQDTGELFF. In nucleotides, the CDR3 is TGTGCCAGCCAAGATACCGGGGAGCTGTTTTTT.

CDR3: CASSPQGFGGYTF. CDR3 in DNA: TGTGCCAGCAGTCCACAGGGGTTCGGTGGCTACACCTTC. This chain uses TRBV12-3 or TRBV12-4 with TRBJ1-2, with 7 bases aligning to TRBD1. With 5 bases clipped from V and 7 bases from J, the junction kept 7 bases outside the gene matches. This CDR3 region has 13 residues.

The chain joins TRBV9 to TRBJ1-1; D might be TRBD1 (6 bases). Per germline, CDR1 SGDLS and CDR2 YYNGEE. The CDR3 covers 17 residues. V shed 0 bases and J shed 1 base, with 16 bases lying between them. As DNA, the CDR3 is TGTGCCAGCAGCGTAGAGGGAGTTACAGGGAGGAACACTGAAGCTTTCTTT. Translation gives CASSVEGVTGRNTEAFF.

Note on this clone: The same CDR3 also results from other DNA sequences found in this sample. CDR3 DNA sequence: TGCAGTGCCCTTGGGAGGAAGGCTTTCTTT. Its protein is CSALGRKAFF. The gene calls are TRBV20-1 and TRBJ1-1; D gene uncertain. This CDR3 contains 10 residues. Germline V CDR1 and CDR2: DFQATT, SNEGSKA (reference sequence). V gave up 6 bases and J gave up 11 bases, with 13 bases separating them.

The chain combines TRBV2 with TRBJ2-6, with a tentative D call TRBD1 (5 bases). This CDR3 spans 15 amino acids. In germline, CDR1 is SNHLY, CDR2 FYNNEI. The V gene lost 5 bases and the J gene lost 2 bases, with 10 bases spanning the gap. The CDR3 DNA follows: TGTGCCAGCAGTCGCGCACAGGCTGGGGCCAACGTCCTGACTTTC. It translates to CASSRAQAGANVLTF.

This sequence joins TRBV12-3 or TRBV12-4 and TRBJ1-1; 9 bases are a match to TRBD1. The length of the CDR3 is 13 residues. V gave up 2 bases and J gave up 10 bases; unmatched junction bases: 5. The CDR3 spells CASSLTTGGGAFF. Here the CDR3 DNA reads TGTGCCAGCAGTTTAACTACAGGGGGCGGAGCTTTCTTT.

J is TRBJ2-7 and V is TRBV6-5; the match to TRBD2 covers 8 bases. The CDR3 contains 15 residues. V gave up 0 bases and J gave up 6 bases; unmatched junction bases: 7. Germline V lookup: CDR1 MNHEY, CDR2 SVGAGI. The CDR3 DNA follows: TGTGCCAGCAGTTACTCAGCGGGAGTAAGCAGCGAGCAGTACTTC. Translation: CASSYSAGVSSEQYF.

This clone was observed once. V usage is TRBV19 and J usage is TRBJ2-7; 9 nucleotides line up with TRBD1. Germline CDR1 and CDR2: LNHDA and SQIVND (reference sequence). J lost 2 bases, V lost 5 bases, and 7 bases had no gene match. There are 15 residues in the CDR3. CDR3 coding DNA: TGTGCCAGTAGTGCCGGACAGGGGCCAGCCTACGAGCAGTACTTC. It codes for CASSAGQGPAYEQYF.

This clone was found once. The chain uses TRBV3-1 (or the pseudogene TRBV3-2) and TRBJ2-7, with TRBD2 matching 7 bases. Germline lookup yields CDR1 LGHDT and CDR2 YNNKEL (reference sequence). J was trimmed by 5 bases and V by 0 bases; bases with no gene match: 7. CDR3 size: 15 residues. CDR3 DNA: TGTGCCAGCAGCCAAGATTGGGGGGGTCAGAACGAGCAGTACTTC. This translates into CASSQDWGGQNEQYF.